These T cell receptor beta chains were read from a single sample in a study of lymphopenia after photon versus proton radiotherapy. Method: immunoSEQ multiplex PCR; TCRdb's copy keeps in-frame clones and lacks some. The data hold around 20,000 clones, with more than 85% observed a single time. The source material was peripheral blood, sampled from a patient treated with proton-based radiotherapy. These TCRs come from a man in his 70s with pancreatic cancer. Both conserved end residues are part of each CDR3. The order of the fields is V gene, J gene, D gene, CDR3 length, clone size, CDR3 DNA, CDR3 protein. D genes are given only for firm matches. Size is stated for part of the rows, as once, few or many counts, or as a class when the clone is expanded.

v_call: TRBV11-3
j_call: TRBJ2-7
d_call: TRBD2
cdr3_length: 15
clone_size: .
cdr3_nt: TGTGCCAGCAGCTTAGTCTCTAGCGGGCTCTACGAGCAGTACTTC
cdr3_aa: CASSLVSSGLYEQYF

v_call: TRBV5-1
j_call: TRBJ2-3
d_call: .
cdr3_length: 16
clone_size: .
cdr3_nt: TGCGCCAGCCAAGCAACCACCCAGGCTAGCACAGATACGCAGTATTTT
cdr3_aa: CASQATTQASTDTQYF

v_call: TRBV18
j_call: TRBJ2-1
d_call: .
cdr3_length: 13
clone_size: .
cdr3_nt: TGTGCCAGCTCACCACGAGGGGTGAATGAGCAGTTCTTC
cdr3_aa: CASSPRGVNEQFF

v_call: TRBV10-2
j_call: TRBJ2-1
d_call: TRBD1
cdr3_length: 14
clone_size: few
cdr3_nt: TGCGCCAGCAATAGAAGGACAGGGTATGATGAGCAGTTCTTC
cdr3_aa: CASNRRTGYDEQFF

v_call: TRBV11-2
j_call: TRBJ1-4
d_call: .
cdr3_length: 16
clone_size: .
cdr3_nt: TGTGCCAGCAGCTTAAGCCGGTCGGGGGTGGTTGAAAAACTGTTTTTT
cdr3_aa: CASSLSRSGVVEKLFF

v_call: TRBV5-1
j_call: TRBJ1-2
d_call: TRBD1
cdr3_length: 14
clone_size: few
cdr3_nt: TGCGCCAGCAGCTTGGACTCAGGGGGGTATGGCTACACCTTC
cdr3_aa: CASSLDSGGYGYTF

v_call: TRBV9
j_call: TRBJ1-3
d_call: .
cdr3_length: 15
clone_size: .
cdr3_nt: TGTGCCAGCAGCCCTCGGGACATCTCTGGAAACACCATATATTTT
cdr3_aa: CASSPRDISGNTIYF

v_call: TRBV7-6
j_call: TRBJ1-1
d_call: .
cdr3_length: 15
clone_size: .
cdr3_nt: TGTGCCAGCAGCTTGGGGGGCGGGGGAAACACTGAAGCTTTCTTT
cdr3_aa: CASSLGGGGNTEAFF

v_call: TRBV2
j_call: TRBJ1-3
d_call: .
cdr3_length: 16
clone_size: .
cdr3_nt: TGTGCCAGCAGTGCGTTTGGGTTAGGGTCTGGAAACACCATATATTTT
cdr3_aa: CASSAFGLGSGNTIYF

v_call: TRBV19
j_call: TRBJ2-1
d_call: TRBD2
cdr3_length: 14
clone_size: .
cdr3_nt: TGTGCCAGCCACGGACTAGCGGGACGAGCACCTCTGTTCTTC
cdr3_aa: CASHGLAGRAPLFF

v_call: TRBV18
j_call: TRBJ2-5
d_call: .
cdr3_length: 14
clone_size: once
cdr3_nt: TGTGCCAGCTCACTGCAGGGGTTCGAGGAGACCCAGTACTTC
cdr3_aa: CASSLQGFEETQYF

v_call: TRBV5-5
j_call: TRBJ1-1
d_call: .
cdr3_length: 16
clone_size: .
cdr3_nt: TGTGCCAGCAGAACGATACAGGGTTACATGAACACTGAAGCTTTCTTT
cdr3_aa: CASRTIQGYMNTEAFF

v_call: TRBV10-1
j_call: TRBJ1-1
d_call: TRBD1
cdr3_length: 14
clone_size: .
cdr3_nt: TGCGCCAGCAGTGAGGGTACAGGGGACACTGAAGCTTTCTTT
cdr3_aa: CASSEGTGDTEAFF

v_call: TRBV6-1
j_call: TRBJ2-5
d_call: TRBD2
cdr3_length: 14
clone_size: .
cdr3_nt: TGTGCCAGCAGTGAAGGCGGGGGGGCGGAGACCCAGTACTTC
cdr3_aa: CASSEGGGAETQYF

v_call: TRBV5-1
j_call: TRBJ1-6
d_call: TRBD1
cdr3_length: 13
clone_size: .
cdr3_nt: TGCGCCAGCAGCGGACAGGATAATTCACCCCTCCACTTT
cdr3_aa: CASSGQDNSPLHF

v_call: TRBV18
j_call: TRBJ2-2
d_call: .
cdr3_length: 18
clone_size: .
cdr3_nt: TGTGCCAGCTCACCCGGAAGCCAGGGGAAGGTAGTCACCGGGGAGCTGTTTTTT
cdr3_aa: CASSPGSQGKVVTGELFF

v_call: TRBV7-3
j_call: TRBJ2-1
d_call: .
cdr3_length: 15
clone_size: once
cdr3_nt: TGTGCCAGCAGCTTAGAAGACGGTACCTACAATGAGCAGTTCTTC
cdr3_aa: CASSLEDGTYNEQFF

v_call: TRBV5-1
j_call: TRBJ2-6
d_call: TRBD1
cdr3_length: 16
clone_size: once
cdr3_nt: TGCGCCAGCAGCTCCAGGGGGTTTGACGGGGCCAACGTCCTGACTTTC
cdr3_aa: CASSSRGFDGANVLTF

v_call: TRBV30
j_call: TRBJ1-2
d_call: .
cdr3_length: 13
clone_size: few
cdr3_nt: TGTGCCTGGAGTGTCCTAGGGGGAGGGGGCTACACCTTC
cdr3_aa: CAWSVLGGGGYTF

v_call: TRBV7-3
j_call: TRBJ2-3
d_call: TRBD2
cdr3_length: 13
clone_size: .
cdr3_nt: TGTGCCAGCTCAGCGGGAGTCCGGGATACGCAGTATTTT
cdr3_aa: CASSAGVRDTQYF

v_call: TRBV30
j_call: TRBJ2-3
d_call: TRBD2
cdr3_length: 13
clone_size: .
cdr3_nt: TGTGCCACCACACTCGGACTAGCCGATACGCAGTATTTT
cdr3_aa: CATTLGLADTQYF

v_call: TRBV5-4
j_call: TRBJ1-2
d_call: TRBD1
cdr3_length: 13
clone_size: .
cdr3_nt: TGTGCCAGCAGCTGGGACAGTGCCTATGGCTACACCTTC
cdr3_aa: CASSWDSAYGYTF

v_call: TRBV7-6
j_call: TRBJ2-3
d_call: .
cdr3_length: 15
clone_size: .
cdr3_nt: TGTGCCAGCAGCTTGCAGGGGGGTATCGGAGATACGCAGTATTTT
cdr3_aa: CASSLQGGIGDTQYF

v_call: TRBV27
j_call: TRBJ2-3
d_call: .
cdr3_length: 14
clone_size: .
cdr3_nt: TGTGCCAGCACCCTCGGACTTCCCACAGATACGCAGTATTTT
cdr3_aa: CASTLGLPTDTQYF

v_call: TRBV28
j_call: TRBJ2-7
d_call: .
cdr3_length: 11
clone_size: once
cdr3_nt: TGTGCCAGCAGTCAACCCTACGAGCAGTACTTC
cdr3_aa: CASSQPYEQYF

v_call: TRBV7-2
j_call: TRBJ2-2
d_call: .
cdr3_length: 16
clone_size: .
cdr3_nt: TGTGCCAGCAGCTTAGGAACGGGGCTCAACACCGGGGAGCTGTTTTTT
cdr3_aa: CASSLGTGLNTGELFF

v_call: TRBV5-6
j_call: TRBJ2-5
d_call: TRBD1
cdr3_length: 13
clone_size: .
cdr3_nt: TGTGCCAGCAGCAAAGACAGGGTGGAGACCCAGTACTTC
cdr3_aa: CASSKDRVETQYF

v_call: TRBV14
j_call: TRBJ2-5
d_call: .
cdr3_length: 15
clone_size: .
cdr3_nt: TGTGCCAGCAGCCAAGGCGGCTTCCCCGGGGAGACCCAGTACTTC
cdr3_aa: CASSQGGFPGETQYF

v_call: TRBV7-2
j_call: TRBJ2-1
d_call: TRBD1
cdr3_length: 15
clone_size: .
cdr3_nt: TGTGCCAGCAGCTCCCGACAGGGAAAGGTTGATGAGCAGTTCTTC
cdr3_aa: CASSSRQGKVDEQFF

v_call: TRBV6-5
j_call: TRBJ2-7
d_call: .
cdr3_length: 12
clone_size: .
cdr3_nt: TGTGCCAGCAGTTACAACGGCTACGAGCAGTACTTC
cdr3_aa: CASSYNGYEQYF

v_call: TRBV9
j_call: TRBJ2-3
d_call: TRBD1
cdr3_length: 15
clone_size: .
cdr3_nt: TGTGCCAGCAGCGTAGCTACGGGACAGTACTATACGCAGTATTTT
cdr3_aa: CASSVATGQYYTQYF

v_call: TRBV7-6
j_call: TRBJ2-3
d_call: .
cdr3_length: 13
clone_size: .
cdr3_nt: TGTGCCAGCAGCTTAAATTTCAGGGATACGCAGTATTTT
cdr3_aa: CASSLNFRDTQYF

v_call: TRBV11-2
j_call: TRBJ2-1
d_call: TRBD1
cdr3_length: 18
clone_size: once
cdr3_nt: TGTGCCAGCAGCTTAATTTTCGGGACAGGGGGTTCCTACAATGAGCAGTTCTTC
cdr3_aa: CASSLIFGTGGSYNEQFF

v_call: TRBV30
j_call: TRBJ1-1
d_call: .
cdr3_length: 17
clone_size: .
cdr3_nt: TGTGCCTGGAGTCGGAGGGGGGCCGCGAGGCAGAACACTGAAGCTTTCTTT
cdr3_aa: CAWSRRGAARQNTEAFF

v_call: TRBV18
j_call: TRBJ1-3
d_call: .
cdr3_length: 16
clone_size: .
cdr3_nt: TGTGCCAGCTCACCAGTTTTGGAAACAGGGGGAAACACCATATATTTT
cdr3_aa: CASSPVLETGGNTIYF

v_call: TRBV11-3
j_call: TRBJ2-1
d_call: .
cdr3_length: 15
clone_size: .
cdr3_nt: TGTGCCAGCAGCTTAAGCGGAGGCCCCGTCAATGAGCAGTTCTTC
cdr3_aa: CASSLSGGPVNEQFF

v_call: TRBV11-2
j_call: TRBJ1-2
d_call: .
cdr3_length: 14
clone_size: .
cdr3_nt: TGTGCCAGCAGTTCCCCCCGAGCAAACTATGGCTACACCTTC
cdr3_aa: CASSSPRANYGYTF

v_call: TRBV4-2
j_call: TRBJ1-3
d_call: .
cdr3_length: 14
clone_size: .
cdr3_nt: TGTGCCAGCAGCCTTGGGACGGTCTTAGACACCATATATTTT
cdr3_aa: CASSLGTVLDTIYF

v_call: TRBV5-1
j_call: TRBJ1-4
d_call: .
cdr3_length: 15
clone_size: .
cdr3_nt: TGCGCCAGCAGCAGGGGCCCCGAGACTCATGAAAAACTGTTTTTT
cdr3_aa: CASSRGPETHEKLFF

v_call: TRBV6-1
j_call: TRBJ1-2
d_call: .
cdr3_length: 14
clone_size: .
cdr3_nt: TGTGCCAGCGGAGAATCGGGCTCCAGCTATGGCTACACCTTC
cdr3_aa: CASGESGSSYGYTF

v_call: TRBV30
j_call: TRBJ1-4
d_call: .
cdr3_length: 14
clone_size: .
cdr3_nt: TGTGCCTGTCAGTCAGGGTCAACTAATGAAAAACTGTTTTTT
cdr3_aa: CACQSGSTNEKLFF

v_call: TRBV6-1
j_call: TRBJ2-3
d_call: TRBD1
cdr3_length: 16
clone_size: .
cdr3_nt: TGTGCCAGCAGTGTGACCGGGACAGGGGGCGGAGATACGCAGTATTTT
cdr3_aa: CASSVTGTGGGDTQYF

v_call: TRBV6-1
j_call: TRBJ1-2
d_call: .
cdr3_length: 18
clone_size: .
cdr3_nt: .
cdr3_aa: CASSGFRDRATFGNGYTF

v_call: TRBV10-3
j_call: TRBJ1-2
d_call: .
cdr3_length: 11
clone_size: few
cdr3_nt: TGTGCCATCAGTGAGGGGGAAGGCTACACCTTC
cdr3_aa: CAISEGEGYTF

v_call: TRBV11-3
j_call: TRBJ2-7
d_call: TRBD1
cdr3_length: 15
clone_size: .
cdr3_nt: TGTGCCAGCAGCCAAGGGACAGGGAAGATCTACGAGCAGTACTTC
cdr3_aa: CASSQGTGKIYEQYF

v_call: TRBV18
j_call: TRBJ1-1
d_call: TRBD1
cdr3_length: 14
clone_size: few
cdr3_nt: TGTGCCAGCTCAGGACAGGGCGGCGGGACTGAAGCTTTCTTT
cdr3_aa: CASSGQGGGTEAFF

v_call: TRBV5-1
j_call: TRBJ2-2
d_call: .
cdr3_length: 15
clone_size: .
cdr3_nt: TGCGCCAGCAGCTTGGCTGTGGGGGCCACCGGGGAGCTGTTTTTT
cdr3_aa: CASSLAVGATGELFF

v_call: TRBV4-1
j_call: TRBJ1-2
d_call: .
cdr3_length: 16
clone_size: .
cdr3_nt: TGCGCCAGCAGCCAAGGCGCACCTCTCACTTACTATGGCTACACCTTC
cdr3_aa: CASSQGAPLTYYGYTF

v_call: TRBV7-3
j_call: TRBJ1-1
d_call: .
cdr3_length: 15
clone_size: .
cdr3_nt: TGTGCCAGCAGCTTACGAGGATACATCGTTGCGGGAGCTTTCTTT
cdr3_aa: CASSLRGYIVAGAFF

v_call: TRBV30
j_call: TRBJ1-1
d_call: .
cdr3_length: 14
clone_size: .
cdr3_nt: TGTGCCTGGAGTGGAGACGGTTTGAACACTGAAGCTTTCTTT
cdr3_aa: CAWSGDGLNTEAFF

v_call: TRBV18
j_call: TRBJ2-7
d_call: TRBD1
cdr3_length: 15
clone_size: .
cdr3_nt: TGTGCCAGCTCTCCCCAGGGGGGACAGGGCTACGAGCAGTACTTC
cdr3_aa: CASSPQGGQGYEQYF

v_call: TRBV30
j_call: TRBJ2-7
d_call: .
cdr3_length: 15
clone_size: .
cdr3_nt: TGTGCCTGGACCCTAGGACTTCTACCCTCCTACGAGCAGTACTTC
cdr3_aa: CAWTLGLLPSYEQYF

v_call: TRBV2
j_call: TRBJ2-3
d_call: TRBD1
cdr3_length: 14
clone_size: .
cdr3_nt: TGTGCCAGCATTCGGGACAGAAGCACAGATACGCAGTATTTT
cdr3_aa: CASIRDRSTDTQYF

v_call: TRBV7-6
j_call: TRBJ2-1
d_call: .
cdr3_length: 17
clone_size: .
cdr3_nt: TGTGCCAGCAGCTTAAGATTAGGGGCCAGCTCCTACAATGAGCAGTTCTTC
cdr3_aa: CASSLRLGASSYNEQFF

v_call: TRBV11-2
j_call: TRBJ2-2
d_call: .
cdr3_length: 14
clone_size: .
cdr3_nt: TGTGCCAGCAGTTTAGGAAGGAGCACCGGGGAGCTGTTTTTT
cdr3_aa: CASSLGRSTGELFF

v_call: TRBV2
j_call: TRBJ2-1
d_call: .
cdr3_length: 16
clone_size: .
cdr3_nt: TGTGCCAGCAGTGAAATTCCAGGTTCGAGTGGCAATGAGCAGTTCTTC
cdr3_aa: CASSEIPGSSGNEQFF

v_call: TRBV30
j_call: TRBJ1-2
d_call: .
cdr3_length: 12
clone_size: once
cdr3_nt: TGTGCCTGGAGGGGGGTTTTGGGCGGCTACACCTTC
cdr3_aa: CAWRGVLGGYTF

v_call: TRBV11-2
j_call: TRBJ2-3
d_call: .
cdr3_length: 15
clone_size: .
cdr3_nt: TGTGCCAGCAGCCTCGGGACGGTGAGCACAGATACGCAGTATTTT
cdr3_aa: CASSLGTVSTDTQYF